This T cell receptor (beta chain) comes out of a study of PD-1 blockade in mismatch repair-deficient tumors. Study-wide context: Patients had over ten mismatch repair-deficient cancer types and were previously treated and progressing.

All patients were mismatch repair deficient, assessed by either PCR or immunohistochemistry. This CDR3 has 16 residues. CDR1 LNHDA and CDR2 SQIVND come from the germline V gene (reference sequence). V lost 0 bases to trimming and J lost 9 bases, with 18 bases between them. Produced via immunoSEQ multiplex PCR; TCRdb's table is partial and in-frame only. The sample records some 84,000 clones, over 70% being singletons. This clonotype originated in an adult with mismatch repair-deficient cancer. The chain carries TRBV19 and TRBJ2-1; D call uncertain. The sequences come from peripheral blood, collected 12 weeks after starting pembrolizumab. The CDR3 is CASSIDRLGRAGEQFF. CDR3 in DNA: TGTGCCAGTAGTATAGATAGGTTGGGTCGGGCTGGTGAGCAGTTCTTC.